These T cell receptor beta chains were read from a single sample in a study of CXCR3 chemokines and chemotherapy response in bladder cancer. TCRdb called the PCR reads again in MiXCR, with one record for every CDR3 protein. Among thousands of distinct CDR3 sequences listed, approximately 15% were seen once. This material was collected from a patient whose treatment included neoadjuvant chemotherapy. All receptors come from a human donor with bladder cancer that responded to neoadjuvant chemotherapy. Each CDR3 is given with its conserved first and last residue. Fields, in order: clone size, V gene, D gene, J gene, CDR3 protein, CDR3 DNA. A D gene is named only where the DNA matches it firmly. Clone size, where shown, is once, few, many, or a class for clones that have expanded.

many	TRBV30	TRBD2	TRBJ2-5	CAWSVPGTSGRSQETQYF	TGTGCCTGGAGTGTCCCCGGGACTAGCGGGAGATCCCAAGAGACCCAGTACTTC
few	TRBV2	-	TRBJ1-1	CASKSGGGTEAFF	TGTGCCAGCAAGAGCGGGGGAGGCACTGAAGCTTTCTTT
medium-sized	TRBV6-5	TRBD2	TRBJ2-1	CASSKLAGVGYNEQFF	TGTGCCAGCAGTAAACTAGCGGGAGTGGGGTACAATGAGCAGTTCTTC
medium-sized	TRBV6-2/TRBV6-3	TRBD1	TRBJ2-5	CASSYGGQGRETQYF	TGTGCCAGCAGTTACGGGGGACAGGGTCGGGAGACCCAGTACTTC
medium-sized	TRBV19	-	TRBJ2-7	CASSISYGSGFYEQYF	TGTGCCAGTAGTATATCGTACGGGAGCGGGTTTTACGAGCAGTACTTC
medium-sized	TRBV6-5	TRBD1	TRBJ2-1	CASRRGQGAGYEQFF	TGTGCCAGCAGAAGAGGACAGGGGGCGGGATATGAGCAGTTCTTC
many	TRBV14	TRBD1	TRBJ1-1	CASSQDRGQGRPTEAFF	TGTGCCAGCAGCCAAGATAGGGGGCAGGGGCGGCCCACTGAAGCTTTCTTT
medium-sized	TRBV19	-	TRBJ2-6	CASRWRAGANVLTF	TGTGCCAGTAGATGGAGGGCTGGGGCCAACGTCCTGACTTTC
many	TRBV9	-	TRBJ2-3	CASSLGLFSTDTQYF	TGTGCCAGCAGCCTAGGACTCTTTAGCACAGATACGCAGTATTTT
medium-sized	TRBV7-9	TRBD1	TRBJ1-1	CASSLRDRLNTEAFF	TGTGCCAGCAGCCTTCGGGACAGACTGAACACTGAAGCTTTCTTT
many	TRBV11-2	-	TRBJ1-1	CASSSQLNTEAFF	TGTGCCAGCAGCTCCCAGCTGAACACTGAAGCTTTCTTT
medium-sized	TRBV7-2	TRBD2	TRBJ2-7	CASSSGLADIYEQYF	TGTGCCAGCAGCTCCGGACTAGCGGATATATACGAGCAGTACTTC
many	TRBV18	-	TRBJ2-1	CASSRSWGNEQFF	TGTGCCAGCTCCCGCTCCTGGGGCAATGAGCAGTTCTTC
few	TRBV14	TRBD2	TRBJ2-1	CASSQGGLAGENEQFF	TGTGCCAGCAGCCAAGGAGGACTAGCGGGAGAAAATGAGCAGTTCTTC
many	TRBV28	-	TRBJ2-7	CASSLLVGEQYF	TGTGCCAGCAGTTTATTGGTGGGAGAGCAGTACTTC
many	TRBV5-4	TRBD2	TRBJ2-2	CASSKGLAGVNGELFF	TGTGCCAGCAGCAAGGGACTAGCGGGAGTGAACGGGGAGCTGTTTTTT
medium-sized	TRBV28	-	TRBJ2-1	CASSLTPDQGNYNEQFF	TGTGCCAGCAGTCTGACTCCGGACCAGGGGAACTACAATGAGCAGTTCTTC
medium-sized	TRBV5-6	-	TRBJ1-5	CASSEGVGGHQPQHF	TGTGCCAGCAGTGAGGGTGTGGGGGGGCATCAGCCCCAGCATTTT
few	TRBV11-3	-	TRBJ1-1	CARGEGRNTEAFF	TGTGCCAGGGGGGAGGGCCGGAACACTGAAGCTTTCTTT
medium-sized	TRBV19	-	TRBJ1-2	CASSAWGSESNYGYTF	TGTGCCAGCTCCGCTTGGGGCTCCGAGTCTAACTATGGCTACACCTTC
-	TRBV20-1	-	TRBJ1-2	CSASEGEYYGYTF	TGCAGTGCTAGTGAAGGGGAGTACTATGGCTACACCTTC
many	TRBV5-4	TRBD2	TRBJ2-3	CASSLGLAGEGPGTQYF	TGTGCCAGCAGCTTAGGGCTAGCGGGAGAGGGGCCGGGTACGCAGTATTTT
many	TRBV29-1	-	TRBJ2-3	CSVALRTVESTDTQYF	TGCAGCGTCGCCCTCAGGACTGTTGAAAGCACAGATACGCAGTATTTT
many	TRBV30	-	TRBJ2-7	CAGYFRGMSYEQYF	TGTGCCGGGTACTTCAGGGGAATGTCCTACGAGCAGTACTTC
medium-sized	TRBV24-1	TRBD2	TRBJ2-1	CATSDGTSGRRGGEQFF	TGTGCCACCAGTGATGGGACTAGCGGGAGACGAGGGGGTGAGCAGTTCTTC
medium-sized	TRBV24-1	-	TRBJ2-5	CATSDFTSDSQETQYF	TGTGCCACCAGTGATTTTACATCGGACAGCCAAGAGACCCAGTACTTC
-	TRBV6-1	-	TRBJ1-1	CASSQVEGGGTEAFF	TGTGCCAGCAGCCAGGTGGAGGGGGGCGGCACTGAAGCTTTCTTT
medium-sized	TRBV5-6	-	TRBJ2-7	CASSFSVNPTPYEQYF	TGTGCCAGCAGCTTCAGTGTGAACCCGACTCCCTACGAGCAGTACTTC
many	TRBV6-1	-	TRBJ2-6	CASKVWAPSGANVLTF	TGTGCCAGCAAGGTGTGGGCTCCCTCTGGGGCCAACGTCCTGACTTTC
medium-sized	TRBV7-2	TRBD2	TRBJ2-5	CASSSMTSAKETQYF	TGTGCCAGCAGCTCGATGACTAGCGCCAAAGAGACCCAGTACTTC
medium-sized	TRBV19	TRBD1	TRBJ2-1	CASSGRGTGGREQFF	TGTGCCAGTAGTGGGCGCGGCACAGGGGGCAGGGAGCAGTTCTTC
many	TRBV28	-	TRBJ1-5	CASSLGNQPQHF	TGTGCCAGCAGTTTAGGCAATCAGCCCCAGCATTTT
medium-sized	TRBV7-9	TRBD1	TRBJ1-2	CASSLAGTGIYGYTF	TGTGCCAGCAGCTTGGCCGGGACAGGGATCTATGGCTACACCTTC
medium-sized	TRBV6-5	-	TRBJ1-1	CASSTQGNTEAFF	TGTGCCAGCAGTACACAGGGTAACACTGAAGCTTTCTTT
medium-sized	TRBV19	-	TRBJ2-3	CARKTGVFGTDTQYF	TGTGCCAGAAAAACGGGGGTTTTCGGCACAGATACGCAGTATTTT
many	TRBV5-6	TRBD1	TRBJ2-3	CASSPDRGWTDTQYF	TGTGCCAGCAGCCCCGACAGGGGATGGACAGATACGCAGTATTTT
medium-sized	TRBV6-5	TRBD1	TRBJ1-4	CASSGGTDNEKLFF	TGTGCCAGCAGTGGCGGGACAGATAATGAAAAACTGTTTTTT
many	TRBV20-1	-	TRBJ2-3	CSGRWDTQYF	TGCAGCGGTCGTTGGGATACGCAGTATTTT
many	TRBV20-1	TRBD1	TRBJ1-1	CSRDSMNTEAFF	TGCAGTAGGGACAGCATGAACACTGAAGCTTTCTTT
many	TRBV29-1	-	TRBJ2-5	CSVIPTRQETQYF	TGCAGCGTCATACCCACCAGACAAGAGACCCAGTACTTC
-	TRBV20-1	TRBD1	TRBJ1-2	CSAWTGGNYGYTF	TGCAGTGCCTGGACAGGGGGCAACTATGGCTACACCTTC